This T cell receptor (beta chain) was sequenced for a study of early T cells in non-severe SARS-CoV-2 infection. This clonotype has only a few counts. Germline loops: CDR1 GTSNPN, CDR2 SVGIG (reference sequence). The CDR3 totals 15 residues. Trimming removed 0 bases from V and 0 bases from J, with 12 bases in between. TCRdb reprocessed the 5' RACE reads with MiXCR, giving one entry per CDR3 protein. This table has more than 95,000 distinct CDR3 sequences, 14% to 15% appearing once. The chain uses TRBV30 and TRBJ2-7; tentatively, D is TRBD1 (5 bases). This TCR was sampled from an adult who was a healthcare worker with PCR-confirmed SARS-CoV-2 infection or an uninfected control (not recorded which). The source material was whole blood. DNA of the CDR3: TGTGCCTGGAGTGTAGGCAGGGCCCGCTCCTACGAGCAGTACTTC. It codes for CAWSVGRARSYEQYF. Complete variable domain (other parts from reference TRBV30 and TRBJ2-7): SQTIHQWPATLVQPVGSPLSLECTVEGTSNPNLYWYRQAAGRGLQLLFYSVGIGQISSEVPQNLSASRPQDRQFILSSKKLLLSDSGFYLCAWSVGRARSYEQYFGPGTRLTVT.